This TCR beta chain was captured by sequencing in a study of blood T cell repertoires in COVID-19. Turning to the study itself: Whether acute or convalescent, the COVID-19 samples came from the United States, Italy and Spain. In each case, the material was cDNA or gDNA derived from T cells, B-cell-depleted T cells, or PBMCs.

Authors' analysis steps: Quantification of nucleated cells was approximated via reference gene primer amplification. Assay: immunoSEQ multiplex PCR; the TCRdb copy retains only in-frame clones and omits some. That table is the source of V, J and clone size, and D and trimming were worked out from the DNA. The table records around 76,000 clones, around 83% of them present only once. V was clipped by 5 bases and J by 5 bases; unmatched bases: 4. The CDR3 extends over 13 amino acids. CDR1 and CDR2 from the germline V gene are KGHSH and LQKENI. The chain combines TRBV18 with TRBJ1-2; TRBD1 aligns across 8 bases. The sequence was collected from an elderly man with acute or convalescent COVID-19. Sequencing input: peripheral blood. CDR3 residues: CASSTDRDYGYTF. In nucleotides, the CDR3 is TGTGCCAGCTCAACGGACAGGGATTATGGCTACACCTTC. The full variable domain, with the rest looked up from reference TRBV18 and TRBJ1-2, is NAGVMQNPRHLVRRRGQEARLRCSPMKGHSHVYWYRQLPEEGLKFMVYLQKENIIDESGMPKERFSAEFPKEGPSILRIQQVVRGDSAAYFCASSTDRDYGYTFGSGTRLTVV.